The source of this T cell receptor (beta chain) is a study of T cell responses to AZD1222 COVID-19 vaccine. V was clipped by 3 bases and J by 4 bases, with 15 bases between them. Germline CDR1 KGHSH, CDR2 LQKENI. The CDR3 covers 15 residues. Repertoires were generated with immunoSEQ multiplex PCR, while TCRdb's copy carries only in-frame clones and drops some. The table records tens of thousands of clones, around 85% of them present only once. The chain links TRBV18 to TRBJ2-5, with D possibly TRBD2 on 6 matching bases. This clonotype was obtained from an adult in good health. Sequenced material: peripheral blood, taken on day 0 of AZD1222 vaccination. The CDR3 is CASSPQRAGIETQYF. CDR3 sequence (DNA): TGTGCCAGCTCACCCCAGCGCGCGGGGATAGAGACCCAGTACTTC.